The rows below give T cell receptor beta chains drawn from one sample of a study of Ad26.COV2.S vaccination and SARS-CoV-2 variants. Clones were read by immunoSEQ multiplex PCR, and TCRdb kept only the in-frame ones, dropping some. This sample has a few hundred thousand clones, with more than 80% found just once. This material consisted of peripheral blood, taken in a trial of Ad26.COV2.S vaccine versus placebo. Receptor source: a person aged 18-65 years who received the Ad26.COV2.S COVID-19 vaccine or a placebo. The CDR3 runs from the conserved cysteine through the conserved F or W. The D gene is left open where the match is weak. A row's size may be missing; if present it is once, few, many or a size class.

len	abundance	d_gene	j_gene	v_gene	CDR3nt	CDR3aa
17	-	TRBD2	TRBJ2-1	TRBV4-1	TGCGCCAGCAGCCGGCGACTAGCAGTCGATTCCTACAATGAGCAGTTCTTC	CASSRRLAVDSYNEQFF
18	-	-	TRBJ2-2	TRBV3-1/TRBV3-2	TGTGCCAGCAGCCAAGATGCAAGGCCTAGGAGGACCACCGGGGAGCTGTTTTTT	CASSQDARPRRTTGELFF
15	-	-	TRBJ2-7	TRBV7-9	TGTGCCAGCAGCTCCTCCCCGGGGACCACGTCCGAGCAGTACTTC	CASSSSPGTTSEQYF
18	-	TRBD2	TRBJ2-1	TRBV24-1	TGTGCCACCAGTGAGCCGACCTCGACTAGCGGGAGGTCCCATGAGCAGTTCTTC	CATSEPTSTSGRSHEQFF
15	-	-	TRBJ2-2	TRBV5-1	TGCGCCAGCCGACGGACGGAAGTGAACACCGGGGAGCTGTTTTTT	CASRRTEVNTGELFF
13	-	-	TRBJ1-3	TRBV10-3	TGTGCCATCGGAGGGAGCTCTGGAAACACCATATATTTT	CAIGGSSGNTIYF
16	-	-	TRBJ2-5	TRBV4-1	TGCGCCAGCAGCCGTTCAGGAGGGGAAAACCAAGAGACCCAGTACTTC	CASSRSGGENQETQYF
17	-	TRBD2	TRBJ2-1	TRBV19	TGTGCCAGTAGTATCGTGCGGACTAGCGATTCCTACAATGAGCAGTTCTTC	CASSIVRTSDSYNEQFF
13	-	-	TRBJ2-1	TRBV6-5	TGTGCCAGCAGAAGAACCGGGTCCAATGAGCAGTTCTTC	CASRRTGSNEQFF
13	-	-	TRBJ1-1	TRBV12-5	TGTGCTAGTGGTTTGAGACAGAGGACTGAAGCTTTCTTT	CASGLRQRTEAFF
14	-	TRBD2	TRBJ2-7	TRBV7-9	TGTGCCAGCAGCCCCACCACGGGAGGAGGCGAGCAGTACTTC	CASSPTTGGGEQYF
15	-	TRBD1	TRBJ2-7	TRBV5-4	TGTGCCAGCAGCTTGGGCGGGACAGGGCAGGACGAGCAGTACTTC	CASSLGGTGQDEQYF
15	-	-	TRBJ1-1	TRBV18	TGTGCCAGCTCACCACAGGGAAGGTTGGACACTGAAGCTTTCTTT	CASSPQGRLDTEAFF
16	-	TRBD2	TRBJ2-1	TRBV9	TGTGCCAGCAGCGTCCCGCGGGGGAGCTCCTACAATGAGCAGTTCTTC	CASSVPRGSSYNEQFF
15	-	TRBD1	TRBJ1-6	TRBV6-5	TGTGCCAGCAGGCGATCGGACAGGGGTAATTCACCCCTCCACTTT	CASRRSDRGNSPLHF
15	-	TRBD2	TRBJ2-1	TRBV19	TGTGCCAGTAGTACTAGAACGGGAGGGGACGATGAGCAGTTCTTC	CASSTRTGGDDEQFF
16	-	-	TRBJ2-3	TRBV9	TGTGCCAGCAGCGTAGACGGGAGAGGGGACGCAGATACGCAGTATTTT	CASSVDGRGDADTQYF
13	-	-	TRBJ2-7	TRBV7-2	TGTGCCAGCAGCTTAGGGGAGACCTACGAGCAGTACTTC	CASSLGETYEQYF
10	-	-	TRBJ1-2	TRBV19	TGTGCCAGTAAGGACTATGGCTACACCTTC	CASKDYGYTF
12	once	-	TRBJ2-7	TRBV6-5	TGTGCCAGCAGTTACAGGGCCTACGAGCAGTACTTC	CASSYRAYEQYF
14	-	-	TRBJ1-1	TRBV7-2	TGTGCCAGCAGCTTAGCACAGGGCTACACTGAAGCTTTCTTT	CASSLAQGYTEAFF
15	-	-	TRBJ1-1	TRBV5-1	TGCGCCAGCAGCTGGCCGGGTCTTGGACACACTGAAGCTTTCTTT	CASSWPGLGHTEAFF
13	-	TRBD2	TRBJ2-1	TRBV11-2	TGTGCCAGCAGCCCCGATGGAGCTAGCGGAAAGTTCTTC	CASSPDGASGKFF
11	once	-	TRBJ2-7	TRBV20-1	TGCAGTGCGGGGAGCTCCTACGAGCAGTACTTC	CSAGSSYEQYF
12	-	-	TRBJ1-1	TRBV28	TGTGCCAGCAGTTTATCGCGGGGGTTAGCTTTCTTT	CASSLSRGLAFF
14	-	TRBD1	TRBJ1-1	TRBV27	TGTGCCAGCAGGGTACAGGGGACTAACACTGAAGCTTTCTTT	CASRVQGTNTEAFF
15	-	-	TRBJ2-7	TRBV2	TGTGCCAGCAGACACGGACTGGGAGAGGCCTACGAGCAGTACTTC	CASRHGLGEAYEQYF
15	-	-	TRBJ1-4	TRBV4-3	TGCGCCAGCAGCCAAGATCGGCAGGGTATAAGGAAACTGTTTTTT	CASSQDRQGIRKLFF
15	-	TRBD1	TRBJ1-5	TRBV7-6	TGTGCCAGCAGCTTACTCGGACAGGGGAGCCAGCCCCAGCATTTT	CASSLLGQGSQPQHF
14	-	-	TRBJ2-2	TRBV11-2	TGTGCCAGCAGCTTAATGGCCGGCACCGGGGAGCTGTTTTTT	CASSLMAGTGELFF
16	-	-	TRBJ1-1	TRBV11-2	TGTGCCAGCAGCCCAATAGGTAGGGGTCAGAACACTGAAGCTTTCTTT	CASSPIGRGQNTEAFF
14	-	-	TRBJ1-2	TRBV6-2/TRBV6-3	TGTGCCAGCAGTTACGATTGGCCCAGGAGTGGCTACACCTTC	CASSYDWPRSGYTF
14	-	-	TRBJ1-4	TRBV19	TGTGCCAGTAGTATCGACGCGGCTAATGAAAAACTGTTTTTT	CASSIDAANEKLFF
15	-	TRBD1	TRBJ1-5	TRBV19	TGTGCCAGCCGACAGGGGGCATCTAGCAATCAGCCCCAGCATTTT	CASRQGASSNQPQHF
16	-	-	TRBJ2-5	TRBV4-1	TGCGCCAGCAGCCAAGTCCCGGGAAGGCGGCAAGAGACCCAGTACTTC	CASSQVPGRRQETQYF
19	-	-	TRBJ2-6	TRBV7-9	TGTGCCAGCATACCGCGAGGGGGGGGCCCGTCCTCTGGGGCCAACGTCCTGACTTTC	CASIPRGGGPSSGANVLTF
17	-	TRBD2	TRBJ2-5	TRBV7-8	TGTGCCAGCAGCCCGAGACTAGCGGGAGGTGGGGGGGAGACCCAGTACTTC	CASSPRLAGGGGETQYF
13	-	-	TRBJ1-1	TRBV29-1	TGCAGCGTTTGGCGTAACACGAACACTGAAGCTTTCTTT	CSVWRNTNTEAFF
13	few	-	TRBJ1-5	TRBV27	TGTGCCAGCAGTTTGAACAGCTATCAGCCCCAGCATTTT	CASSLNSYQPQHF
17	-	TRBD2	TRBJ2-2	TRBV28	TGTGCCAGCAGGCGCGGGGGGGTCGATACGAACACCGGGGAGCTGTTTTTT	CASRRGGVDTNTGELFF
16	-	TRBD2	TRBJ2-5	TRBV13	TGTGCCAGCAGCTTATCCCGACTAGCGGGAGGGGAGACCCAGTACTTC	CASSLSRLAGGETQYF
16	-	-	TRBJ2-5	TRBV6-1	TGTGCCAGCAGTGTCCCAGGGTCTAGGGGTCAAGAGACCCAGTACTTC	CASSVPGSRGQETQYF
14	-	TRBD2	TRBJ2-3	TRBV7-2	TGTGCCAGCAGCTTCAGCGGGACCCAAGATACGCAGTATTTT	CASSFSGTQDTQYF
15	-	-	TRBJ1-1	TRBV18	TGTGCCAGCTCACCCGGGACGGGGAGATCGACTGAAGCTTTCTTT	CASSPGTGRSTEAFF
12	-	-	TRBJ2-7	TRBV25-1	TGTGCCAGCAGTGTGACACTATACGAGCAGTACTTC	CASSVTLYEQYF
15	-	TRBD2	TRBJ2-1	TRBV7-8	TGTGCCAGCAGCCCGAGCGGGAGCTCCTACAATGAGCAGTTCTTC	CASSPSGSSYNEQFF
16	once	TRBD2	TRBJ2-3	TRBV2	TGTGCCAGCAGCCGAGAGGGACTAGCGGGACTTGATACGCAGTATTTT	CASSREGLAGLDTQYF
13	-	-	TRBJ2-5	TRBV9	TGTGCCAGCAGCGTGAGGGGGATGGAGACCCAGTACTTC	CASSVRGMETQYF
13	-	-	TRBJ1-5	TRBV16	TGTGCCAGCAGCCAAGGGGCAGATCAGCCCCAGCATTTT	CASSQGADQPQHF
15	-	TRBD1	TRBJ2-2	TRBV5-6	TGTGCCAGCAGCCCCGGGACAGGGCTGGTCGGGGAGCTGTTTTTT	CASSPGTGLVGELFF
14	-	TRBD1	TRBJ2-3	TRBV18	TGTGCCAGCTCACTTGACAGGGGGCGAGATACGCAGTATTTT	CASSLDRGRDTQYF
17	-	TRBD2	TRBJ2-3	TRBV9	TGTGCCAGCAGCCCCCGACTAGCGGGAGTCGGGACAGATACGCAGTATTTT	CASSPRLAGVGTDTQYF
16	few	TRBD2	TRBJ2-2	TRBV6-5	TGTGCCAGCAGTTACTCACTAGCGGGCAACACCGGGGAGCTGTTTTTT	CASSYSLAGNTGELFF